The present T cell receptor (beta chain) was sequenced within a study of cytomegalovirus exposure and HLA in healthy donors. Germline V lookup: CDR1 SNHLY, CDR2 FYNNEI. Trimming cost V 2 bases and J 2 bases; bases outside gene matches: 4. The CDR3 consists of 16 residues. The PCR used 60 Vbeta and 13 Jbeta primers. The data were produced by immunoSEQ multiplex PCR, yet TCRdb's version contains in-frame clones alone and is incomplete. The sample includes about 190,000 clones, roughly 77% of them seen just once. This clone was detected only a few times. This TCR came from a man aged 35 to 55 in good health and CMV-seropositive. The sample was PBMCs. The chain has TRBV2 and TRBJ1-2, with TRBD1 identical over 11 bases. DNA for the CDR3: TGTGCCAGCAGTGAAATCTGGACAGGGGGCAACTATGGCTACACCTTC. Its translation: CASSEIWTGGNYGYTF.